This T cell receptor (beta chain) derives from a study of blood T cell repertoires in COVID-19 (dated by TCRdb to about 2020). As for the study more broadly: Collaborator samples came from the United States, Italy and Spain and covered acute and convalescent phases of COVID-19. Subjects who had been exposed to COVID-19, were actively infected with it, or had recovered from it provided the deeply sampled blood TCRbeta repertoires that made up the dataset. The samples were drawn from two sources: the first 160 participants of the ongoing ImmuneRACE study, and over 1,000 subjects contributed by 6 global collaborators. Where available, HLA class I and class II types were taken from metadata supplied by the sample provider and were not determined by assay-based typing. A freely available public database, intended as a resource for researchers studying the immune response to SARS-CoV-2, is where the repertoires were released. The prospective study material was composed of cDNA or gDNA derived from T cells, B-cell-depleted T cells, or PBMCs. The sample metadata nearly always contained a de-identified subject ID, COVID-19 status, age in years and sex.

What the research found in general, with its limitations: The amount of clinical and demographic metadata varied by source and participant and was provided uncurated.

TCRbeta CDR3 regions were amplified from genomic DNA using the immunoSEQ Assay, a bias-controlled multiplex PCR. Turning to the authors' computational methods: The number of nucleated cells in each sample was estimated by amplification of reference gene primers within the assay. To quantify the absolute abundance of each unique TCRbeta CDR3 rearrangement, sequence reads were collapsed and filtered. For each sample, productive Simpson clonality was calculated as the square root of Simpson's diversity index across productive rearrangements. The immuneACCESS repertoire file appears here via TCRdb, limited to in-frame rearrangements. These files lack a portion of the clones; in checked studies, under half of the deficit traces to unresolved V genes, and the cause of the others is not known. The V and J calls and the clone size are those of that table, but D and trimming were determined from the DNA. This sample is represented by hundreds of thousands of clones; 75% to 90% of them were singletons. The top ten constitute under 0.3% of the sample.

On this clone: Its binding antigen is unknown. The sample holds no much larger clone one base away, and base qualities are not on file.

The collaborating institutions used their own protocols to collect whole blood in K2EDTA tubes. For TCRbeta analysis, collaborators shipped samples in one of three forms: frozen whole blood, isolated PBMCs, or DNA extracted from either of those sample types. V and J are truncated by 4 bases and 1 base respectively, leaving an intervening sequence of 17 bases. Reading from cysteine to phenylalanine, the CDR3 counts 16 amino acids. The CDR3 DNA has 48 bases and is translated from base 1. CDR1 and CDR2, looked up from the germline V gene, are SGHRS and YFSETQ. Sequenced sample: peripheral blood. The sequence came from a woman in her late teens or twenties with acute or convalescent COVID-19. The rearranged chain carries TRBV5-1 and TRBJ1-1; TRBD1 could be the D gene, as 6 bases match. The DNA sequence is TGCGCCAGCAGCAGGACAACAGGGTTTTCGAACACTGAAGCTTTCTTT. Its translation is CASSRTTGFSNTEAFF.